This record concerns one T cell receptor beta chain sequence. The data were taken from a study of T cell changes during pregnancy in multiple sclerosis. Sequencing was performed with immunoSEQ multiplex PCR; in TCRdb, only in-frame clones are kept and a portion is missing. In the table there are around 21,000 clones, approximately 91% of which are singletons. CDR1 is SNHLY and CDR2 is FYNNEI in the germline V gene. Trimming took 7 bases from V and 0 from J; bases not matched to a gene: 3. The CDR3 is 13 residues long. V gene TRBV2 combines with J gene TRBJ2-7; 7 bases align to TRBD1. Source: CD8+ T cells from peripheral blood mononuclear cells, taken after pregnancy. This clonotype originated in a female donor in good health, enrolled as a control in a pregnancy study. CDR3 protein: CASTWDSSYEQYF. The DNA of the CDR3 is TGTGCCAGCACCTGGGACAGCTCCTACGAGCAGTACTTC.